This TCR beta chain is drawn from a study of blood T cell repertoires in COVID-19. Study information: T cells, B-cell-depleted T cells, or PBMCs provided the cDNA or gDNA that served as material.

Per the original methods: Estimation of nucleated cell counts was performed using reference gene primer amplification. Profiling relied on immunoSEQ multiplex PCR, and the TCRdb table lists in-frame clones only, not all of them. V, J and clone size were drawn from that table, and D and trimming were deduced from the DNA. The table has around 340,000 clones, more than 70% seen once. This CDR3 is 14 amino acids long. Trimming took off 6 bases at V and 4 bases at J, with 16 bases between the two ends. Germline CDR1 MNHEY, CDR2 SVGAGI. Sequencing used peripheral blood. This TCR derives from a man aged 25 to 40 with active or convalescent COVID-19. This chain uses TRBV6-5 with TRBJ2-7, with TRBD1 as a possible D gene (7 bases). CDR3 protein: CASSLVEGAYEQYF. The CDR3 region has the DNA TGTGCCAGCAGCCTCGTGGAGGGGGCATACGAGCAGTACTTC.